This entry lists 8 T cell receptor beta chains sequenced from one sample in a study of PD-1 blockade in classical Hodgkin lymphoma (TCRdb year 2020). The method behind the library was the immunoSEQ multiplex PCR assay. TCRdb retrieved this table from immuneACCESS and kept in-frame rearrangements only. Not all clones are present; in checked studies, unresolved V genes account for under half, and no reason is known for the remainder. A total of 70,000 or so clones appear in this sample, more than 85% of them only once. Roughly 2.7% of the sample is held by the ten biggest clonotypes. In the paper's terms, the time point label means: newly diagnosed, previously untreated cHL patient sample. Sequencing was done on a sample of peripheral blood mononuclear cells (PBMCs). All receptors come from a human donor with classical Hodgkin lymphoma.

The V gene is TRBV29-1, the J gene TRBJ2-3, with D perhaps assigned TRBD1 or TRBD2 (5 bases each). Trimming took 2 bases from V and 6 from J, leaving 15 bases between them. The germline V gene has CDR1 SQVTM and CDR2 ANQGSEA. This CDR3 has 14 residues. This CDR3 reads CSVEQPRGEDTQYF. CDR3 nucleotide sequence: TGCAGCGTTGAACAACCGAGGGGTGAGGATACGCAGTATTTT.

This clone was observed once. The rearrangement uses TRBV28 and TRBJ1-5, with D possibly matching TRBD1 (5 bases). Germline V gives CDR1 MDHEN, CDR2 SYDVKM. V lost 4 bases and J lost 0, with 13 bases in between. The length of the CDR3 is 16 residues. Here the CDR3 DNA reads TGTGCCAGCAGTTCCCAGACAGCGCATAGCAATCAGCCCCAGCATTTT. It is translated as CASSSQTAHSNQPQHF.

The table lists this clone with a count of one. V gene TRBV29-1 combines with J gene TRBJ2-5; a weak D match, TRBD2 (5 bases). Trimming cost V 3 bases and J 4 bases, with 6 bases left between them. The CDR3 runs 11 residues. Germline CDR1 SQVTM, CDR2 ANQGSEA. CDR3 sequence reads: CSVEGVETQYF. The DNA of the CDR3 is TGCAGCGTTGAGGGAGTAGAGACCCAGTACTTC.

The chain carries TRBV6-5 and TRBJ1-4; D remains unclear. The CDR3 is made up of 14 amino acids. Germline V gene data show CDR1 as MNHEY and CDR2 as SVGAGI. V was trimmed by 7 bases and J by 0 bases, leaving 9 bases between them. The CDR3 reads CASNLLATNEKLFF. CDR3 nucleotide sequence: TGTGCCAGCAACCTCCTCGCAACTAATGAAAAACTGTTTTTT.

This clone was detected only once. The V gene is TRBV27, the J gene TRBJ2-2; TRBD1 aligns across 8 bases. Germline loops: CDR1 MNHEY, CDR2 SMNVEV (reference sequence). Losses at the gene ends were 6 bases for V and 5 bases for J; bases not matched to a gene: 11. The length of the CDR3 is 16 residues. The CDR3 sequence: CASREDRGRGTGELFF. CDR3 nucleotides: TGTGCCAGCAGAGAAGACAGGGGAAGGGGTACCGGGGAGCTGTTTTTT.

The rearrangement links TRBV18 to TRBJ1-1; no definite D call. With 4 bases removed from V and 5 bases from J, the gap between germline ends came to 2 bases. From germline, CDR1 is KGHSH and CDR2 LQKENI. The CDR3 extends over 10 amino acids. The CDR3 sequence: CASSQTEAFF. The CDR3 DNA is TGTGCCAGCTCACAAACTGAAGCTTTCTTT. The entire variable domain, with the rest obtained from reference TRBV18 and TRBJ1-1, is as follows: NAGVMQNPRHLVRRRGQEARLRCSPMKGHSHVYWYRQLPEEGLKFMVYLQKENIIDESGMPKERFSAEFPKEGPSILRIQQVVRGDSAAYFCASSQTEAFFGQGTRLTVV.

The V call is TRBV2, the J call TRBJ2-2, with 13 bases that match TRBD2. Trimming cost V 5 bases and J 5 bases; bases outside gene matches: 2. Per the germline V gene, CDR1 is SNHLY and CDR2 is FYNNEI. The CDR3 contains 15 residues. CDR3 region: CASSWGLAGTGELFF. DNA of the CDR3: TGTGCCAGCAGTTGGGGACTAGCGGGGACCGGGGAGCTGTTTTTT.

The J gene is TRBJ2-1, the V gene TRBV4-3; no firm D call. The CDR3 is 16 amino acids. Germline CDR1 and CDR2: LGHNA and YSLEER. Trimming shortened V by 0 bases and J by 1 base, and 10 bases separated the two germline ends. The CDR3 reads CASSQDPFSSYNEQFF. The CDR3 nucleotides are TGCGCCAGCAGCCAAGACCCCTTTTCATCCTACAATGAGCAGTTCTTC.